This paragraph reports one T cell receptor (beta chain). As yet, its antigen is unknown. The entry originates in a study of response to subunit inactivated influenza vaccine. Findings and caveats of the study: The study's authors posited that every seasonal influenza vaccination enlists few new T cells.

This CDR3 has 12 amino acids. V dropped 6 bases and J dropped 4; count of bases not matched to a gene: 0. TCRdb processed the RT-PCR reads anew with MiXCR; each CDR3 protein has one entry. The repertoire holds roughly 500,000 distinct CDR3 sequences, with 15% to 20% as singletons. The origin of this receptor is a man in his fifties or sixties who received an inactivated influenza vaccine. The sequencing used CD4+ T cells sorted from PBMCs, collected around 25 months after vaccination. The V gene is TRBV12-3 or TRBV12-4, the J gene TRBJ1-2; 9 nucleotides line up with TRBD1. Here the CDR3 DNA reads TGTGCCAGCAGGACAGGGGGCTATGGCTACACCTTC. This gives the protein CASRTGGYGYTF.